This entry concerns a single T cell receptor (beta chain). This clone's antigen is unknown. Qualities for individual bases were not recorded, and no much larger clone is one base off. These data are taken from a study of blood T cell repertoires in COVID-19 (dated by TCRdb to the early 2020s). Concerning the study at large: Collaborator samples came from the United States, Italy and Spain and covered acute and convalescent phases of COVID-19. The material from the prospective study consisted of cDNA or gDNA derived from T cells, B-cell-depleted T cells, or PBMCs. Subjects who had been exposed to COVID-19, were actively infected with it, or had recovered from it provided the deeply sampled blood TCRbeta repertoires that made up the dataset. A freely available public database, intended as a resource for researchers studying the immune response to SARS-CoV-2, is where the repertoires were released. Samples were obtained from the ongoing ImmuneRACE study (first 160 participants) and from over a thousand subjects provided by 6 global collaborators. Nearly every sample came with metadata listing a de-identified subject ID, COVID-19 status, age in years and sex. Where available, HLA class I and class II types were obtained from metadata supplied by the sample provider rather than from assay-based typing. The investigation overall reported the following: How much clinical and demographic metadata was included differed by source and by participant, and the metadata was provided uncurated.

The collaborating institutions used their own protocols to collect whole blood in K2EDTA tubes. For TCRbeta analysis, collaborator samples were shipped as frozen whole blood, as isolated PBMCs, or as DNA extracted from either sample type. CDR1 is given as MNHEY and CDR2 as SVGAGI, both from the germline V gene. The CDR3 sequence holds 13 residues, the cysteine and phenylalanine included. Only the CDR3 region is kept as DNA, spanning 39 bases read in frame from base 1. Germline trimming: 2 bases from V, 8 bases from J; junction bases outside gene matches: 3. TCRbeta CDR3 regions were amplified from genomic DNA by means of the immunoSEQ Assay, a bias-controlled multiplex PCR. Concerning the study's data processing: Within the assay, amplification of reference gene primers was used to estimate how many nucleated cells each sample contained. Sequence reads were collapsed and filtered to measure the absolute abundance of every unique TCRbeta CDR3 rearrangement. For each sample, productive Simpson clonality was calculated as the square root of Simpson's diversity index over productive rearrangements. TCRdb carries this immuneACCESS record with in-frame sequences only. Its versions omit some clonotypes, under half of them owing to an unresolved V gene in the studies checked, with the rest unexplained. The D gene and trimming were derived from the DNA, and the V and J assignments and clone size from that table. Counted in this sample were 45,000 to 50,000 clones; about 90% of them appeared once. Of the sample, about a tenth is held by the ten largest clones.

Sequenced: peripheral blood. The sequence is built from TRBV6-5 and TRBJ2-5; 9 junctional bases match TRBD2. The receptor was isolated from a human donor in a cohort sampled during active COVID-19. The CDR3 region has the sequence CASSYVSGGTQYF. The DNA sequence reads TGTGCCAGCAGTTACGTTAGCGGGGGCACCCAGTACTTC.